A selection of T cell receptor beta chains follows, all from one sample in a study of technical replicates of blood from a few donors. The assay was immunoSEQ multiplex PCR, and TCRdb's table has in-frame clones only and misses some. The sample carries over 70,000 clones, roughly 94% recorded once. Sequenced material: T cells isolated from PBMCs. All receptors come from a human donor in good health. CDR3s include the opening cysteine and the closing phenylalanine or tryptophan. A D gene is named only where the DNA matches it firmly. Size is omitted from some rows. Given values are once, few, many or a class for expanded clones.

v_gene	abundance	d_gene	j_gene	CDR3nt	CDR3aa
TRBV9	-	TRBD2	TRBJ2-1	TGTGCCAGCAGCGACAGCGGGAGGGCCTTAAATGAGCAGTTCTTC	CASSDSGRALNEQFF
TRBV7-8	-	TRBD1	TRBJ1-6	TGTGCCAGCAGCGAAGACAGGGTTGGCAATTCACCCCTCCACTTT	CASSEDRVGNSPLHF
TRBV19	-	TRBD1	TRBJ2-2	TGTGCCAGTAGTATAGATGGGACAGAGAACACCGGGGAGCTGTTTTTT	CASSIDGTENTGELFF
TRBV19	-	-	TRBJ2-2	TGTGCCAGTAGGGACAGATACACCGGGGAGCTGTTTTTT	CASRDRYTGELFF
TRBV2	-	-	TRBJ1-5	TGTGCCAGCAGTGCAGGGCTCAATCAGCCCCAGCATTTT	CASSAGLNQPQHF
TRBV27	-	TRBD1	TRBJ1-5	TGTGCCAGCAGGAAGACAGGGGACCAAAATCAGCCCCAGCATTTT	CASRKTGDQNQPQHF
TRBV30	-	-	TRBJ1-3	TGTGCCTGGAGGGGGGGAATGCGTTTGGGAAACACCATATATTTT	CAWRGGMRLGNTIYF
TRBV9	-	-	TRBJ1-1	TGTGCCAGCAGCACCCTCCGGGGGACCTACACTGAAGCTTTCTTT	CASSTLRGTYTEAFF
TRBV7-9	-	-	TRBJ2-7	TGTGCCAGCAGCTTTACGCGATACGAGCAGTACTTC	CASSFTRYEQYF
TRBV6-5	-	TRBD1	TRBJ2-3	TGTGCCAGCCTTGCTTCGGGACAGGGTTCAGATACGCAGTATTTT	CASLASGQGSDTQYF
TRBV7-9	-	-	TRBJ2-7	TGTGCCAGCAGCCAGGGGCAATCCTACGAGCAGTACTTC	CASSQGQSYEQYF
TRBV5-4	-	TRBD2	TRBJ2-2	TGTGCCAGCAGCTTCCAAGGGAGGGCGACCGGGGAGCTGTTTTTT	CASSFQGRATGELFF
TRBV9	-	TRBD2	TRBJ2-3	TGTGCCAGCAGCCCGGGACTAGCGGGGAATACGCAGTATTTT	CASSPGLAGNTQYF
TRBV29-1	-	-	TRBJ1-4	TGCAGCGTTGAAGACTCTCTCCGGGGTGAAAAACTGTTTTTT	CSVEDSLRGEKLFF
TRBV7-2	-	TRBD1	TRBJ2-7	TGTGCCAGCAGCCTGGGACAGGTAACCTACGAGCAGTACTTC	CASSLGQVTYEQYF
TRBV29-1	-	-	TRBJ1-1	TGCAGCGTCGTTGACACCGGACTGATGAACACTGAAGCTTTCTTT	CSVVDTGLMNTEAFF
TRBV9	once	-	TRBJ1-1	TGTGCCAGCAGCGTAGTTTCGACGGGGAACACTGAAGCTTTCTTT	CASSVVSTGNTEAFF
TRBV5-1	once	TRBD1	TRBJ2-5	TGCGCCAGCAGCCCAGGGACAGGGGGGTACCAAGAGACCCAGTACTTC	CASSPGTGGYQETQYF
TRBV4-1	-	-	TRBJ1-2	TGCGCCAGCAGCCAAGATTTTTCTATCTATGGCTACACCTTC	CASSQDFSIYGYTF
TRBV19	-	-	TRBJ2-1	TGTGCCAGTACCTATGGACTGGTAAACAATGAGCAGTTCTTC	CASTYGLVNNEQFF
TRBV9	once	-	TRBJ1-4	TGTGCCAGCAGCGCTACAGGGAGTAGTGAAAAACTGTTTTTT	CASSATGSSEKLFF
TRBV11-3	-	TRBD1	TRBJ1-2	TGTGCCAGCAGCTCCGGGACAGTCGCTAACTATGGCTACACCTTC	CASSSGTVANYGYTF
TRBV28	-	-	TRBJ1-2	TGTGCCAGCACCAGGACAGACGTCAATGGCTACACCTTC	CASTRTDVNGYTF
TRBV25-1	few	TRBD1	TRBJ1-1	TGTGCCAGATGGACAGGGCCCGGGAACACTGAAGCTTTCTTT	CARWTGPGNTEAFF
TRBV29-1	-	-	TRBJ2-7	TGCAGCGTGGGCCGGGACACCTCCTACGAGCAGTACTTC	CSVGRDTSYEQYF
TRBV5-1	-	-	TRBJ1-2	TGCGCCAGCAGCTTGGATGGGGGCGGTCGTTGGGGCTACACCTTC	CASSLDGGGRWGYTF
TRBV27	once	-	TRBJ1-1	TGTGCCAGCAGTTTTCACAGGGCGAATGAAGCTTTCTTT	CASSFHRANEAFF
TRBV4-1	-	TRBD2	TRBJ2-5	TGCGCCAGCAGCTCAAGCGGGACTAAAGAGACCCAGTACTTC	CASSSSGTKETQYF